This T cell receptor beta chain was observed in a study of early T cells in non-severe SARS-CoV-2 infection. The overall study: Chains were unpaired, as sequencing was done on bulk RNA from unsorted whole blood.

Germline V gene lookup returns CDR1 MNHNY and CDR2 SVGAGI (reference sequence). This CDR3 region has 15 residues. V dropped 2 bases and J dropped 5 bases, with 16 bases sitting between them. Concerning this clonotype itself: Its antigen is as yet unknown.

Molecules of cDNA were individually given unique molecular identifiers that were attached to them. TCRdb analysed the 5' RACE reads with MiXCR anew, one entry per CDR3 protein. The table lists around 77,000 distinct CDR3 sequences, roughly 12% of them singletons. Findings and caveats of the study: Missing private and CD4 specificities, VDJdb matching favored anti-spike CD8 responses.

Source: whole blood, taken at baseline. The sequence derives from an adult who was a healthcare worker with PCR-confirmed SARS-CoV-2 infection or an uninfected control (not recorded which). The donor label of this sample is uncertain. V usage is TRBV6-6 and J usage is TRBJ2-7; D is possibly TRBD1 (6 bases). As DNA, the CDR3 is TGTGCCAGCAGTTACGAAGGGGGACGACCCCACGAGCAGTACTTC. It translates to CASSYEGGRPHEQYF.